Shown below are 5 T cell receptor beta chains from a single sample sequenced in a study of PD-L1 blockade in urothelial cancer. Assay used: immunoSEQ multiplex PCR; TCRdb lists only in-frame clones, some missing. Here the sample spans tens of thousands of clones, approximately 86% being singletons. Time point specified: pretreatment peripheral blood. The sequencing here drew on PBMCs, taken around atezolizumab (anti-PD-L1) treatment. The receptors were sampled from a man in his fifties or sixties with urothelial cancer.

The chain carries TRBV2 and TRBJ2-1; D perhaps matches TRBD2 (6 bases). The CDR3 is 19 residues long. V was trimmed by 4 bases and J by 0 bases, leaving 22 bases between them. Germline V CDR1 and CDR2: SNHLY, FYNNEI. CDR3 nucleotide sequence: TGTGCCAGCAGTGGAAGGCGGGGAGGAGTTAGCACCTCCTACAATGAGCAGTTCTTC. Protein: CASSGRRGGVSTSYNEQFF. Variable domain in full (rest from reference TRBV2 and TRBJ2-1): EPEVTQTPSHQVTQMGQEVILRCVPISNHLYFYWYRQILGQKVEFLVSFYNNEISEKSEIFDDQFSVERPDGSNFTLKIRSTKLEDSAMYFCASSGRRGGVSTSYNEQFFGPGTRLTVL.

CDR3 residues: CASSPREGEAFF. The CDR3, as DNA: TGTGCCAGCAGTCCCCGGGAGGGTGAAGCTTTCTTT. The chain combines TRBV6-5 with TRBJ1-1; D is undetermined. The CDR3 has 12 amino acids. V lost 5 bases, J lost 7 bases, and 11 bases lay in between. Germline CDR1 MNHEY, CDR2 SVGAGI.

This rearrangement joins TRBV6-1 to TRBJ1-2, with D possibly matching TRBD1 (5 bases). Germline V gene data show CDR1 as MNHNS and CDR2 as SASEGT. Trimming left V 2 bases short and J 0 bases short, with 7 bases between. The length of the CDR3 is 14 residues. DNA for the CDR3: TGTGCCAGCAGTGAACAGGGCTCTAACTATGGCTACACCTTC. Translated, it gives CASSEQGSNYGYTF.

This clone has just one count. Here the CDR3 reads CASSSNAGGGGYTF. Here the CDR3 DNA reads TGTGCCAGCAGCTCAAACGCAGGGGGCGGGGGCTACACCTTC. This sequence joins TRBV7-3 and TRBJ1-2; 8 positions agree with TRBD1. CDR3 length: 14 amino acids. In germline, CDR1 is SGHTA, CDR2 FQGTGA. The J segment lost 8 bases and the V segment lost 4 bases, leaving 9 bases of the junction unmatched.

This clone has only one observation. The V gene is TRBV21-1, the J gene TRBJ1-2. TRBV21-1 is annotated as a pseudogene. The CDR3 extends over 11 amino acids. In nucleotides, the CDR3 is TGTGCCAGCGAAAAAAAAGCTGGCTACACCTTC. Encoded protein: CASEKKAGYTF.